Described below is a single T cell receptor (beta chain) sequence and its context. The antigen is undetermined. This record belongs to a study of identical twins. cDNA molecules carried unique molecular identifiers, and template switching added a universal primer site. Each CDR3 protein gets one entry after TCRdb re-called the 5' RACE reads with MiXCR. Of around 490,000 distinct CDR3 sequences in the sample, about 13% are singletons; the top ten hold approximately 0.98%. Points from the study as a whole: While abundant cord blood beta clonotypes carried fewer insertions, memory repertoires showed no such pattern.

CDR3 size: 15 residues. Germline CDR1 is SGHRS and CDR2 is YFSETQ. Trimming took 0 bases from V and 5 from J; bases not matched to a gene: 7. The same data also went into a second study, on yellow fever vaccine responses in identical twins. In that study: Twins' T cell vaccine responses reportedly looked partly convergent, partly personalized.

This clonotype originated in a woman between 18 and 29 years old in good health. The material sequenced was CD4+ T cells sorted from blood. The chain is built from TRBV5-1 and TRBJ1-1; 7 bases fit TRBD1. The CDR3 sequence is CASSLGPRGNTEAFF. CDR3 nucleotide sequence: TGCGCCAGCAGCTTGGGGCCCAGGGGGAATACTGAAGCTTTCTTT.